These 24 T cell receptor beta chains came from one sample sequenced in a study of technical replicates of blood from a handful of donors. Some clones are missing from TCRdb's copy, which holds only in-frame ones; the method was immunoSEQ multiplex PCR. Of 50,000 to 75,000 clones listed, just under 95% are singletons. Material for sequencing was PBMCs. The receptors derive from a human donor in good health. Some clones in this sample may be carry-over from other donors' samples.

The gene calls are TRBV6-5 and TRBJ1-3; 8 nucleotides line up with TRBD1. Germline CDR1 MNHEY, CDR2 SVGAGI. This CDR3 is built from 14 residues. Unmatched junction bases numbered 3, after V lost 7 bases and J lost 1 base. In nucleotides, the CDR3 is TGTGCCAGCAAGACAGGGGAATCTGGAAACACCATATATTTT. It encodes CASKTGESGNTIYF.

The V and J genes are TRBV2 and TRBJ2-3; 11 bases align to TRBD2. CDR1 SNHLY and CDR2 FYNNEI come from the germline V gene. The CDR3 is made up of 15 amino acids. V lost 6 bases to trimming and J lost 0 bases; unmatched junction nucleotides: 2. The CDR3 sequence is CASRRLAGSTDTQYF. CDR3 DNA: TGTGCCAGCAGACGACTAGCGGGGAGCACAGATACGCAGTATTTT. Using reference TRBV2 and TRBJ2-3 for the parts outside the CDR3, the full variable domain is EPEVTQTPSHQVTQMGQEVILRCVPISNHLYFYWYRQILGQKVEFLVSFYNNEISEKSEIFDDQFSVERPDGSNFTLKIRSTKLEDSAMYFCASRRLAGSTDTQYFGPGTRLTVL.

The chain combines TRBV27 with TRBJ1-2; D is perhaps TRBD1 (6 bases). The CDR3 sequence is 15 residues long. V shed 6 bases and J shed 5 bases, with 19 bases lying between them. Germline V lookup: CDR1 MNHEY, CDR2 SMNVEV (reference sequence). The CDR3 nucleotides are TGTGCCAGCAGCCCCAGACAGGCCCCTGGTTATGGCTACACCTTC. Its translation: CASSPRQAPGYGYTF.

The CDR3 loop reads CASSLSTVGVSGNTIYF. The CDR3, as DNA: TGCGCCAGCAGTTTGTCCACGGTCGGGGTCTCTGGAAACACCATATATTTT. J is TRBJ1-3 and V is TRBV5-1; no firm D call. Germline CDR1 and CDR2: SGHRS and YFSETQ. Trimming left V 5 bases short and J 0 bases short, with 18 bases between. CDR3 length: 17 amino acids.

The count of this clone is one. J is TRBJ2-1 and V is TRBV9; D remains unclear. The V gene's germline CDR1 is SGDLS and CDR2 YYNGEE. CDR3 length: 15 residues. V was clipped by 4 bases and J by 2 bases, with 13 bases between them. DNA of the CDR3: TGTGCCAGCAGCCAGCGCGGCCTCCCCTACAATGAGCAGTTCTTC. It translates to CASSQRGLPYNEQFF.

The chain links TRBV6-5 to TRBJ2-7; D gene uncertain. This CDR3 has 15 amino acids. In germline, CDR1 is MNHEY, CDR2 SVGAGI. The V end lost 5 bases, the J end lost 2 bases, and 16 bases lay between the germline ends. The DNA for the CDR3 is TGTGCCAGCAGTACCTCAGACACACCAGCCTACGAGCAGTACTTC. Protein product: CASSTSDTPAYEQYF.

The V call is TRBV7-9, the J call TRBJ1-4, with D tentatively TRBD1 (5 bases). With 5 bases removed from V and 6 bases from J, the gap between germline ends came to 13 bases. Germline loops: CDR1 SEHNR, CDR2 FQNEAQ (reference sequence). There are 14 residues in the CDR3. The CDR3 is CASSQGAEYEKLFF. The CDR3 coding sequence is TGTGCCAGCAGCCAAGGGGCCGAGTATGAAAAACTGTTTTTT.

The chain carries TRBV6-1 and TRBJ2-1; a weak D match, TRBD2 (5 bases). Per the germline V gene, CDR1 is MNHNS and CDR2 is SASEGT. V was cut by 5 bases and J by 8 bases, with 19 bases left in between. The CDR3 is made up of 15 amino acids. CDR3: CASSPLRREFYEQFF. Written as DNA, the CDR3 is TGTGCCAGCAGTCCCCTGAGAAGGGAGTTCTATGAGCAGTTCTTC.

The chain carries TRBV7-2 and TRBJ1-4, with D perhaps matching TRBD1 (5 bases). Trimming pared 1 base from V and 6 bases from J, leaving 9 bases between. This CDR3 contains 14 residues. CDR1 SGHTA and CDR2 FQGNSA come from the germline V gene. CDR3 amino acids: CASSLDRRDEKLFF. The CDR3 nucleotides read TGTGCCAGCAGCTTAGATCGCAGGGATGAAAAACTGTTTTTT.

The genes are TRBV5-1 and TRBJ2-7; TRBD1 is a possible D gene (8 bases). The CDR3 spans 14 residues. V shed 5 bases and J shed 1 base, with 13 bases lying between them. Germline-derived CDR1 and CDR2 are SGHRS and YFSETQ. The CDR3 DNA reads TGCGCCAGCAGTACAGGGGGGGGTTCCTACGAGCAGTACTTC. Translating it yields CASSTGGGSYEQYF.

The chain has TRBV2 and TRBJ2-1, with D unclear. The CDR3 has 14 residues. Germline V gives CDR1 SNHLY, CDR2 FYNNEI. Between the trimmed V and J ends, which lost 2 bases and 9 bases, there was a span of 14 bases. In DNA, the CDR3 is TGTGCCAGCAGTGAAAGATTATTAGAAACTGAGCAGTTCTTC. Translating gives CASSERLLETEQFF.

The chain has TRBV12-5 and TRBJ2-7, with 8 bases matching TRBD1. Germline CDR1 LGHNT, CDR2 FRNRAP. This CDR3 spans 14 amino acids. J lost 7 bases, V lost 7 bases, and 12 bases had no gene match. Written as DNA, the CDR3 is TGTGCTAGTGCAACCGGGACAGGCGTCCGGGAGCAGTACTTC. Residues: CASATGTGVREQYF.

This rearrangement joins TRBV6-5 to TRBJ1-2; 10 nucleotides match TRBD1. Germline CDR1 MNHEY, CDR2 SVGAGI. The CDR3 runs to 14 residues. After removal of 6 bases from V and 2 bases from J, the junction contained 3 bases not matched to a gene. CDR3 protein: CASRMGQGNYGYTF. In nucleotides, the CDR3 is TGTGCCAGCAGGATGGGACAGGGGAACTATGGCTACACCTTC.

V and J are TRBV7-8 and TRBJ2-3; perhaps TRBD2 as D (6 bases). Trimming removed 5 bases from V and 4 bases from J, with 19 bases in between. CDR1 is SGHVS and CDR2 is FQNEAQ in the germline V gene. The CDR3 is made up of 16 amino acids. Here the CDR3 reads CASSPPWRLGADTQYF. The CDR3 DNA sequence: TGTGCCAGCAGCCCCCCATGGAGACTAGGGGCAGATACGCAGTATTTT.

The chain joins TRBV10-3 to TRBJ2-7; TRBD2 aligns across 8 bases. J gave up 0 bases and V 6 bases, and 4 bases lay outside the gene matches. The CDR3 consists of 14 residues. From germline, CDR1 is ENHRY and CDR2 SYGVKD. As DNA, the CDR3 is TGTGCCATCAGGAGCGGGAGCCCCTCCTACGAGCAGTACTTC. This sequence encodes CAIRSGSPSYEQYF.

The chain joins TRBV7-2 to TRBJ2-5, with 11 bases aligning to TRBD2. The CDR3 totals 16 residues. Germline CDR1 SGHTA, CDR2 FQGNSA. The V gene end was trimmed by 3 bases and the J gene end by 1 base; junction bases not matched to a gene: 4. CDR3 sequence: CASSFGLAGGQETQYF. The CDR3 DNA is TGTGCCAGCAGCTTCGGCCTAGCGGGGGGCCAAGAGACCCAGTACTTC.

V usage is TRBV19 and J usage is TRBJ1-2, with D perhaps TRBD1 (6 bases). This CDR3 spans 14 amino acids. Between the trimmed V and J ends, which lost 3 bases and 4 bases, there was a span of 12 bases. Germline CDR1 is LNHDA and CDR2 is SQIVND (reference sequence). The CDR3 DNA follows: TGTGCCAGTAGTATGCCAGGGGATCCCTATGGCTACACCTTC. As protein: CASSMPGDPYGYTF.

The V gene is TRBV11-1, the J gene TRBJ2-1; D gene uncertain. Per the germline V gene, CDR1 is SGHAT and CDR2 is FQDESV (reference sequence). This CDR3 region has 13 residues. Trimming cost V 5 bases and J 4 bases, with 9 bases left between them. In DNA form, the CDR3 reads TGTGCCAGCAGCCCCAAAACTTACAATGAGCAGTTCTTC. Translating gives CASSPKTYNEQFF.

The chain uses TRBV4-1 and TRBJ2-1; D gene ambiguous. Germline loops: CDR1 MGHRA, CDR2 YSYEKL. The CDR3 has 14 amino acids. V lost 1 base to trimming and J lost 0 bases, with 4 bases between them. The CDR3 sequence: CASSQAISYNEQFF. The CDR3 DNA sequence: TGCGCCAGCAGCCAAGCTATCTCCTACAATGAGCAGTTCTTC.

This rearrangement joins TRBV4-1 to TRBJ2-7, with D hard to call. Trimming left V 0 bases short and J 5 bases short, with 11 bases between. Germline V gives CDR1 MGHRA, CDR2 YSYEKL. CDR3 size: 14 residues. CDR3 loop: CASSQESRPHEQYF. The DNA of the CDR3 is TGCGCCAGCAGCCAAGAGAGCAGGCCCCACGAGCAGTACTTC.

The chain has TRBV5-1 and TRBJ2-5; D not resolved. Germline V gene data show CDR1 as SGHRS and CDR2 as YFSETQ. This CDR3 has 13 amino acids. The germline V and J ends were trimmed by 0 bases and 2 bases, with 5 bases remaining between them. In DNA, the CDR3 is TGCGCCAGCAGCTTGGGTCCTCAAGAGACCCAGTACTTC. It yields the protein CASSLGPQETQYF.

CDR3 sequence (DNA): TGTGCCAGCAGCTTAGTAGCGGGGGTTAGCAATCAGCCCCAGCATTTT. Protein product: CASSLVAGVSNQPQHF. The J gene is TRBJ1-5, the V gene TRBV7-2; possibly TRBD1 for D (5 bases). The CDR3 runs to 16 residues. CDR1 is SGHTA and CDR2 is FQGNSA in the germline V gene. Deletions cut 1 base from V and 0 bases from J, with 10 bases between.

This clone was picked up a small number of times. This chain uses TRBV5-4 with TRBJ1-6; no clear D. V gave up 0 bases and J gave up 7 bases, with 14 bases separating them. The CDR3 consists of 16 residues. The germline CDR1 and CDR2 sequences are SGHNT and YYREEE (reference sequence). The CDR3 region has the DNA TGTGCCAGCAGCTTGGCACTAGCCTTGGGGAATTCACCCCTCCACTTT. Protein sequence: CASSLALALGNSPLHF. The whole variable domain, remainder taken from reference TRBV5-4 and TRBJ1-6, is ETGVTQSPTHLIKTRGQQVTLRCSSQSGHNTVSWYQQALGQGPQFIFQYYREEENGRGNFPPRFSGLQFPNYSSELNVNALELDDSALYLCASSLALALGNSPLHFGNGTRLTVT.

The chain combines TRBV29-1 with TRBJ2-7; TRBD1 matches 7 bases. The CDR3 contains 12 residues. CDR1 and CDR2 from the germline V gene are SQVTM and ANQGSEA. V shed 4 bases and J 5 bases; nucleotides not matched to a gene: 5. In nucleotides, the CDR3 is TGCAGCGTTGCCCGACAGGGACACGAGCAGTACTTC. This sequence encodes CSVARQGHEQYF.